This T cell receptor beta chain was found in a study of T cells in Graves' hyperthyroidism and ophthalmopathy. Study-wide results and limits: Most thyroid clonotypes expanded above 0.001 appeared in blood too.

Germline-derived CDR1 and CDR2 are MNHEY and SVGAGI. V gave up 5 bases and J gave up 3 bases, with 14 bases separating them. There are 16 residues in the CDR3. Comment on this clonotype: No antigen is known for it.

TCR beta CDR3 regions were amplified from RNA transcripts. HTBI primers drove first-round RT-PCR of the TCR CDR3. Using its own MiXCR run on the multiplex PCR reads, TCRdb lists one record per CDR3 protein. The sample consists of under 40,000 distinct CDR3 sequences, 52% of them appearing once. The source of this sequence is a woman aged 40-49 years with Graves' ophthalmopathy. This chain joins TRBV6-5 and TRBJ2-6, with D tentatively TRBD1 (6 bases). Sequencing was performed on blood. The CDR3 sequence is CASSTRTAYGANVLTF. CDR3 sequence (DNA): TGTGCCAGCAGTACCAGGACAGCCTATGGGGCCAACGTCCTGACTTTC.